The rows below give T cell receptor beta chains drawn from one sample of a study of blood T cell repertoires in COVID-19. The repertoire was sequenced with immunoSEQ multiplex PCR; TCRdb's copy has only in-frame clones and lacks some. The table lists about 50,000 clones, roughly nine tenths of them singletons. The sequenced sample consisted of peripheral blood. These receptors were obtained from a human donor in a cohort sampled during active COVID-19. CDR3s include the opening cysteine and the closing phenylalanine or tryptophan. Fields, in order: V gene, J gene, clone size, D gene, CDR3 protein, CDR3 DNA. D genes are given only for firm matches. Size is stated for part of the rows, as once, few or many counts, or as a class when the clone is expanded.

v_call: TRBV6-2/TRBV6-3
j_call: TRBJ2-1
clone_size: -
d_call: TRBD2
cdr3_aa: CASSYWEGPGNEQFF
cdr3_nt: TGTGCCAGCAGTTACTGGGAGGGTCCGGGCAATGAGCAGTTCTTC

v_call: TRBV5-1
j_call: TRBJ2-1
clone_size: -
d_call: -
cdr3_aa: CASSRTVPYDNEQFF
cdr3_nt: TGCGCCAGCAGCCGCACGGTACCTTACGACAATGAGCAGTTCTTC

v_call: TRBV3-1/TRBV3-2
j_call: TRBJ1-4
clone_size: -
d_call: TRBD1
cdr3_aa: CASSQSPQGAAGKLFF
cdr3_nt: TGTGCCAGCAGCCAATCCCCCCAGGGGGCAGCTGGAAAACTGTTTTTT

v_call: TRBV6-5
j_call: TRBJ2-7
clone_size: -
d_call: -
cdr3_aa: CASSKQALNDEQYF
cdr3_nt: TGTGCCAGCAGTAAACAGGCCCTGAACGACGAGCAGTACTTC

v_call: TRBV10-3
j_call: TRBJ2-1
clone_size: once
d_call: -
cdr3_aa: CAISDRNRGGDNEQFF
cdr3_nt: TGTGCCATCAGTGATCGGAACAGGGGAGGTGACAATGAGCAGTTCTTC

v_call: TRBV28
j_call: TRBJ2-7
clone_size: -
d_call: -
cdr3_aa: CASTTPLASSYEQYF
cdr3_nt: TGTGCCAGCACCACCCCGTTGGCTAGCTCCTACGAGCAGTACTTC

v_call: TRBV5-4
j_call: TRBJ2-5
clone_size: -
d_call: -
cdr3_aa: CASSDRPVRSQETQYF
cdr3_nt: TGTGCCAGCAGCGACAGACCGGTCCGATCCCAAGAGACCCAGTACTTC

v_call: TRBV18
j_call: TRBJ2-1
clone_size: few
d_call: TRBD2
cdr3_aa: CASSPSRLAGNNEQFF
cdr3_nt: TGTGCCAGCTCACCATCCCGACTAGCGGGTAACAATGAGCAGTTCTTC

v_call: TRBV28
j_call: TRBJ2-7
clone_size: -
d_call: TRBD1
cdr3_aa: CASSLVVARQGDYEQYF
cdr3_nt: TGTGCCAGCAGTTTAGTTGTGGCCCGACAGGGCGACTACGAGCAGTACTTC

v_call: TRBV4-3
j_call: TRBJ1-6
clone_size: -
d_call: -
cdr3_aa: CASSQSTVHSYNSPLHF
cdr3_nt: TGCGCCAGCAGCCAATCGACAGTCCACTCCTATAATTCACCCCTCCACTTT

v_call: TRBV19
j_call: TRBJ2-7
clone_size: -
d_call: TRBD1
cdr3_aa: CASSIYGGTGAYEQYF
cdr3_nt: TGTGCCAGTAGTATCTATGGCGGGACAGGGGCCTACGAGCAGTACTTC

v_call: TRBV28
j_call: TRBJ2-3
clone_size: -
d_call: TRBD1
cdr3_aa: CASLHRGGTDTQYF
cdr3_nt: TGTGCCAGCCTGCACAGGGGGGGCACAGATACGCAGTATTTT

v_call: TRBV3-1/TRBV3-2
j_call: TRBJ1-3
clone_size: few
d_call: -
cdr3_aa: CASSQRSSGNTIYF
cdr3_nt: TGTGCCAGCAGCCAACGGAGCTCTGGAAACACCATATATTTT

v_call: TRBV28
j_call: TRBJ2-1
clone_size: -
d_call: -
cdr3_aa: CASSFRGRRLDEQFF
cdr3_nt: TGTGCCAGCAGTTTCCGAGGGAGGCGTTTGGATGAGCAGTTCTTC

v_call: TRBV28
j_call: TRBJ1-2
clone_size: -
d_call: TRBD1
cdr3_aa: CASSILQGNYGYTF
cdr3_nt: TGTGCCAGCAGTATCCTACAGGGGAACTATGGCTACACCTTC

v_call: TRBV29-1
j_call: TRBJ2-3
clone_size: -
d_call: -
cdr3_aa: CSAGLGRTSTDTQYF
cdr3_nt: TGCAGCGCCGGATTGGGCAGGACTAGCACAGATACGCAGTATTTT

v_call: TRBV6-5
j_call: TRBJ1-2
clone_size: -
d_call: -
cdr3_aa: CASTQTRGGYGYTF
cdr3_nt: TGTGCCAGCACCCAGACCCGGGGTGGCTATGGCTACACCTTC